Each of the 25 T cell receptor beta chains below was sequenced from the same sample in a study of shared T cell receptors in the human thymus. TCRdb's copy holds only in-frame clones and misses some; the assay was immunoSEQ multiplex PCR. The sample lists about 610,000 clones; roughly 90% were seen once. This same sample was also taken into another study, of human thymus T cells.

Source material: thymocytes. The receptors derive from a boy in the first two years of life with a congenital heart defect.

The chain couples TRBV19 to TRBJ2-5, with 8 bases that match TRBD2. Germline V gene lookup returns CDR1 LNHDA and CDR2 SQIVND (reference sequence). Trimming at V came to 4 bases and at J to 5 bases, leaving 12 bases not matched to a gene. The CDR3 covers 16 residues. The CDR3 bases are TGTGCCAGTAGTAAAATAGTAGCGGGATCTCAGGAGACCCAGTACTTC. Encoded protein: CASSKIVAGSQETQYF.

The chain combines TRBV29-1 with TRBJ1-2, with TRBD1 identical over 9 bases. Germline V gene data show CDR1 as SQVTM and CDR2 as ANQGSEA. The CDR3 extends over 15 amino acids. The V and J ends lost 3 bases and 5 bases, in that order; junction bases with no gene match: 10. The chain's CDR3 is CSVETRQGEEYGYTF. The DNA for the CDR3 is TGCAGCGTTGAGACCCGACAGGGGGAAGAATATGGCTACACCTTC.

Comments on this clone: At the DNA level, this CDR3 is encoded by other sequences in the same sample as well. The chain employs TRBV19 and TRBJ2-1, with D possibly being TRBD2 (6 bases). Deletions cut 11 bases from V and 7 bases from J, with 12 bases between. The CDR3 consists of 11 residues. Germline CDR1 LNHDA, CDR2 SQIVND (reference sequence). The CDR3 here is CASTGVNEQFF. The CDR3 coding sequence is TGTGCCTCCACGGGGGTTAATGAGCAGTTCTTC.

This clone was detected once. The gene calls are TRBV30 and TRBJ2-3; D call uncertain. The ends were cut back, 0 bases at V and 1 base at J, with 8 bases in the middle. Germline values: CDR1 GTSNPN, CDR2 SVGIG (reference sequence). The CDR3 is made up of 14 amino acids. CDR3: CAWSVSAGTDTQYF. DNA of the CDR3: TGTGCCTGGAGTGTAAGCGCGGGCACAGATACGCAGTATTTT.

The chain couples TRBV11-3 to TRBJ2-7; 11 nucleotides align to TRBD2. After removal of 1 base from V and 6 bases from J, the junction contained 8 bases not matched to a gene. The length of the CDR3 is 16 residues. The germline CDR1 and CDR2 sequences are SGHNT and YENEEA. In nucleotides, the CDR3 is TGTGCCAGCAGCTTAGGGCCACTAGCGGGAGTCTGCGAGCAGTACTTC. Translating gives CASSLGPLAGVCEQYF.

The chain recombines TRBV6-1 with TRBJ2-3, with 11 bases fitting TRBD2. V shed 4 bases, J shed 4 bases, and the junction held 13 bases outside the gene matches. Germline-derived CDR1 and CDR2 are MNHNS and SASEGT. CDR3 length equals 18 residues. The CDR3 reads CASSAIAGGPSAPDTQYF. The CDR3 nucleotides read TGTGCCAGCAGTGCTATAGCGGGAGGGCCCTCGGCTCCAGATACGCAGTATTTT.

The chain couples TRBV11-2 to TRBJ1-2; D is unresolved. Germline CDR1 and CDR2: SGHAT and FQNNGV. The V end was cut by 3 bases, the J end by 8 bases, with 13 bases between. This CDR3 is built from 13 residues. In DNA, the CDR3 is TGTGCCAGCAGCTTTGGGGAGACCCCGGGCTACACCTTC. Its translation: CASSFGETPGYTF.

Written as DNA, the CDR3 is TGTGCCAGCAGCTTGGCCACAGGGGGGTCCTACGAGCAGTACTTC. This encodes CASSLATGGSYEQYF. The chain joins TRBV5-6 to TRBJ2-7, with TRBD1 identical over 8 bases. The CDR3 is 15 amino acids. Germline V gives CDR1 SGHDT, CDR2 YYEEEE. J lost 1 base, V lost 0 bases, and 3 bases had no gene match.

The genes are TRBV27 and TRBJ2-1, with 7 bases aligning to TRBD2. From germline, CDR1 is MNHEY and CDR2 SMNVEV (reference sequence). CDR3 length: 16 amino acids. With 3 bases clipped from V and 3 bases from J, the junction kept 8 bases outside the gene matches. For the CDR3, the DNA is TGTGCCAGCAGTTTGGCCGGGAGGACCCTCTACAATGAGCAGTTCTTC. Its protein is CASSLAGRTLYNEQFF.

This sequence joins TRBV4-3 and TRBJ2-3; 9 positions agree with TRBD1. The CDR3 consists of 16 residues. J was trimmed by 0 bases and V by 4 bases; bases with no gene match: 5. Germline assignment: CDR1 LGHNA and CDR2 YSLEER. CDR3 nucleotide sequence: TGCGCCAGCAGCCGGGAGGGACAGGGAAGCACAGATACGCAGTATTTT. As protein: CASSREGQGSTDTQYF.

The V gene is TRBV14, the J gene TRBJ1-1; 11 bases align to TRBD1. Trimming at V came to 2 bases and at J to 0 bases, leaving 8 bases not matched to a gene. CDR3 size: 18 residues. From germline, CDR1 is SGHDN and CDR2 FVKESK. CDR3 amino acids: CASSQCDPGQGVNTEAFF. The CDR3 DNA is TGTGCCAGCAGCCAATGTGACCCGGGACAGGGGGTGAACACTGAAGCTTTCTTT.

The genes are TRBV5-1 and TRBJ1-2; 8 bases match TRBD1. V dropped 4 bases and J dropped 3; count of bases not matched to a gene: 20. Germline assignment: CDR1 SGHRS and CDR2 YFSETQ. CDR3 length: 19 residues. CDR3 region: CASSRGGTGNPWGHYGYTF. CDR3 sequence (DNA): TGCGCCAGCAGCAGGGGGGGGACAGGTAACCCATGGGGTCACTATGGCTACACCTTC.

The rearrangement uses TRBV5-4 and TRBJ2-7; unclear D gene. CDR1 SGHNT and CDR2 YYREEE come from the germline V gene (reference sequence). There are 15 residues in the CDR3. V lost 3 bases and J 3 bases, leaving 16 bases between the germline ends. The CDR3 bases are TGTGCCAGCAGCTCCCACACCCATACCCACTACGAGCAGTACTTC. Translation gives CASSSHTHTHYEQYF. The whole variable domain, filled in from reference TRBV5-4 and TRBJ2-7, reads ETGVTQSPTHLIKTRGQQVTLRCSSQSGHNTVSWYQQALGQGPQFIFQYYREEENGRGNFPPRFSGLQFPNYSSELNVNALELDDSALYLCASSSHTHTHYEQYFGPGTRLTVT.

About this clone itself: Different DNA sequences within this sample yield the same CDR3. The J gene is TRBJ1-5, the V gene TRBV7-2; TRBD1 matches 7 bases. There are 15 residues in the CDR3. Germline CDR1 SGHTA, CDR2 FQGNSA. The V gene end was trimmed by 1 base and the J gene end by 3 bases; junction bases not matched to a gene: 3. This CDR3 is CASSLGQGANQPQHF. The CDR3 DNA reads TGTGCCAGCAGCTTAGGACAGGGCGCCAATCAGCCCCAGCATTTT. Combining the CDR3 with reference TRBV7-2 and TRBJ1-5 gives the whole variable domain GAGVSQSPSNKVTEKGKDVELRCDPISGHTALYWYRQSLGQGLEFLIYFQGNSAPDKSGLPSDRFSAERTGGSVSTLTIQRTQQEDSAVYLCASSLGQGANQPQHFGDGTRLSIL.

The DNA for the CDR3 is TGTGCCAGCAGTCGCTCGGTTATCACTAACGAGCAGTACTTC. This gives the protein CASSRSVITNEQYF. The chain employs TRBV9 and TRBJ2-7; the D is unclear. The V and J ends lost 5 bases and 5 bases respectively, with 17 bases between them. This CDR3 has 14 residues. The germline V gene has CDR1 SGDLS and CDR2 YYNGEE.

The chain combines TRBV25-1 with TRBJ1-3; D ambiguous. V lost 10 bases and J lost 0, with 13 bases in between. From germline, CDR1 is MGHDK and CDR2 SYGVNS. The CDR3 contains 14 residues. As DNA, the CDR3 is TGTGCCACCCGTGGAGCTTACTCTGGAAACACCATATATTTT. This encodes CATRGAYSGNTIYF.

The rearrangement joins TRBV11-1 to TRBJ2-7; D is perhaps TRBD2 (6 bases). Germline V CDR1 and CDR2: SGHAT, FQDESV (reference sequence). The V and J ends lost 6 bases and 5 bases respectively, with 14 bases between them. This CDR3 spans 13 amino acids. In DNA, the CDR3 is TGTGCCAGCAGGTTGGGACTTTCCCACGAGCAGTACTTC. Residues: CASRLGLSHEQYF.

CDR3 sequence (DNA): TGTGCCGCACAGCCCTTTAGCGGCTCCTACGAGCAGTACTTC. Translated: CAAQPFSGSYEQYF. V is TRBV10-3 and J is TRBJ2-7, with D possibly TRBD2 on 6 matching bases. The CDR3 loop spans 14 amino acids. Germline CDR1 ENHRY, CDR2 SYGVKD. Trimming shortened V by 11 bases and J by 0 bases, and 17 bases separated the two germline ends.

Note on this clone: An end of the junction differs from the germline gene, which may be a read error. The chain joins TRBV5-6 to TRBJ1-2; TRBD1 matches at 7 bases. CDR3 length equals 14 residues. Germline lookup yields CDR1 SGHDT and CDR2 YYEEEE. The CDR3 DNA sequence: TGTGCCAGCAGTTTGGGGGACAGTGACTATGGCTACACCTTC. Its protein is CASSLGDSDYGYTF.

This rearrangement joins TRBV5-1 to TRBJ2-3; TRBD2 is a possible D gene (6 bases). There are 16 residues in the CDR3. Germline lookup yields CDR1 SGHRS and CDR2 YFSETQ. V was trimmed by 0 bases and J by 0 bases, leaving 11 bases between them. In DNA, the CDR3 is TGCGCCAGCAGCTTGGCCCCTAGCGAAAGCACAGATACGCAGTATTTT. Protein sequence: CASSLAPSESTDTQYF. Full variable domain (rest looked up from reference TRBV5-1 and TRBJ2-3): KAGVTQTPRYLIKTRGQQVTLSCSPISGHRSVSWYQQTPGQGLQFLFEYFSETQRNKGNFPGRFSGRQFSNSRSEMNVSTLELGDSALYLCASSLAPSESTDTQYFGPGTRLTVL.

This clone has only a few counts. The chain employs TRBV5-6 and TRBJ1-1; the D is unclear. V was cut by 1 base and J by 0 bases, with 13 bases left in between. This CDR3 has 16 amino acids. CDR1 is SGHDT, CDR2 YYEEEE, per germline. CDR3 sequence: CASSLTPRGMNTEAFF. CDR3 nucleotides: TGTGCCAGCAGCTTGACCCCCCGGGGAATGAACACTGAAGCTTTCTTT. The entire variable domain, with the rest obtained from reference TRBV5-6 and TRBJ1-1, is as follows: DAGVTQSPTHLIKTRGQQVTLRCSPKSGHDTVSWYQQALGQGPQFIFQYYEEEERQRGNFPDRFSGHQFPNYSSELNVNALLLGDSALYLCASSLTPRGMNTEAFFGQGTRLTVV.

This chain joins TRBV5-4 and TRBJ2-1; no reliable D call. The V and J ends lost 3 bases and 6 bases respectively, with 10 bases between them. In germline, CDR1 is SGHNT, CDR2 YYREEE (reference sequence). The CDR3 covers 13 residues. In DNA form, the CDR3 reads TGTGCCAGCAGCTATAACATATCCAATGAGCAGTTCTTC. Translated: CASSYNISNEQFF.

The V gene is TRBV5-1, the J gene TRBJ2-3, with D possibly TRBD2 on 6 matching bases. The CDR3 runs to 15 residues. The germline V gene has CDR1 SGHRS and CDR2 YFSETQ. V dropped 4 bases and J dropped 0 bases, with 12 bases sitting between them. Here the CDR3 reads CASSPRSGSTDTQYF. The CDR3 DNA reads TGCGCCAGCAGCCCGCGAAGCGGGAGCACAGATACGCAGTATTTT.

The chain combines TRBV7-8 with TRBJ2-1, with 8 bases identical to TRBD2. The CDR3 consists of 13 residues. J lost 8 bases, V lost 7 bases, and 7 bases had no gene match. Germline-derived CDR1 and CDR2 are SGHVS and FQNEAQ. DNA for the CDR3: TGTGCCAGCACCCATAGCGGGATCGATGAGCAGTTCTTC. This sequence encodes CASTHSGIDEQFF.

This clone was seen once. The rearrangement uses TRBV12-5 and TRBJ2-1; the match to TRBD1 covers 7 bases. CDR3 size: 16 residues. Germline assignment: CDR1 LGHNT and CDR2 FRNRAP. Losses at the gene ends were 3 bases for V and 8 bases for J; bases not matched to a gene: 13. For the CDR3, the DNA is TGTGCTAGTGGTTTTGAAAGGGACAGCCCCCAGGATGAGCAGTTCTTC. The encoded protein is CASGFERDSPQDEQFF.